This TCR beta chain emerged from a study of CD4 T cells in lung cancer (dated by TCRdb to 2018 to 2020). About the study as a whole: To find responses to candidate mutation-encoded neoepitopes, the study screened blood T cells from NSCLC patients and isolated neoantigen-specific CD4+ T-cell clones and TCRs. The frequency of neoantigen-specific clonotypes in tumor resections, non-adjacent lung and cultured T-cell products was followed using TCRB deep sequencing. Tumor and non-adjacent lung tissue were obtained from a handful of patients undergoing curative-intent resections for stage I-III non-small cell lung cancer. The patients who underwent resection had lung adenocarcinoma or squamous cell carcinoma, were aged 60 to 69 when blood was donated, and were mostly former smokers. Treatments the patients had received before donating blood included platinum chemotherapy, and some of the patients were given nivolumab or pembrolizumab.

In the case of this clone: Which antigen it targets is not known. No base quality information exists; no much larger clone differs at one position.

The library was prepared using the immunoSEQ multiplex PCR assay. DNA was isolated with Qiagen DNeasy or QIAamp micro DNA kits and TCRB sequenced with the Adaptive Biotechnology human TCRB sequencing kit. An Illumina MiSeq was used to sequence the TCRB libraries. The study's processing was this. TCRB sequence data were analyzed with the kit provider's software, and tumor enrichment of clonotype templates was tested with Fisher's exact test. TCRdb retrieved this table from immuneACCESS and kept in-frame rearrangements only. Not all clones are present; in checked studies, unresolved V genes account for under half, and no reason is known for the remainder. V and J calls and clone size are copied from that table; D and trimming were computed from the DNA. This sample holds around 11,000 clones; over 65% were observed only once. The ten most abundant clones make up 15% of the sample. Non-adjacent lung tissue was collected from the same resection as far as possible from the malignant lesion, at least 3 cm away.

Overall results and qualifications from the work: Some responses derived from blood might reflect in vitro priming of naive T cells or cross-reactivity instead of memory responses to the cancer.

The CDR3 runs 15 amino acids, cysteine and valine included. Only the CDR3 DNA stays, 45 bases, in frame from base 1. Sequencing input: normal lung tissue taken away from the tumor. The chain is made from TRBV1 and TRBJ2-7; the table assigns TRBD2, which was not confirmed against the DNA. TRBV1 corresponds to a pseudogene. This clonotype was obtained from a man aged 55 to 70 with non-small cell lung cancer. The bases read TGCACCAGCAGCCACTGCACTAGCGGGCTATACGAGCAGTACGTC. Translated, this gives CTSSHCTSGLYEQYV.